This entry concerns a single T cell receptor beta chain. The antigen is undetermined. Other DNA sequences in the same sample also yield this CDR3. All of the isolated RNA was reverse transcribed, so expressed TCRB transcripts were sequenced. TCRdb's table, derived via immunoSEQ multiplex PCR, lists solely in-frame clones and lacks some. This table holds about 14,000 clones, about 66% found once. This entry belongs to a study of beta chain features in type 1 diabetes. General study findings and limits: Researchers report that Type 1 diabetes patients had moderately but significantly shorter TCRB CDR3s across all four CD4+ subsets.

This CDR3 region has 16 residues. Germline CDR1 and CDR2: MGHRA and YSYEKL. The V and J ends lost 1 base and 6 bases, in that order; junction bases with no gene match: 8. V and J are TRBV4-1 and TRBJ2-3, with 9 bases matching TRBD2. Input material: stem cell memory CD4+ T cells from blood. The receptor was derived from a woman aged 18-29 years with type 1 diabetes. CDR3 in DNA: TGCGCCAGCAGCCAAGGGGGATTAGCGGGAGCCGATACGCAGTATTTT. It specifies CASSQGGLAGADTQYF.